Below, one TCR beta chain is given with its context. Its antigen is still unknown. This sample stems from a study of T cell responses to AZD1222 COVID-19 vaccine. General observations from the study: White British donors predominated, females outnumbered males, and clonal diversity was possibly underestimated. Repertoires were collected only later (after the peak T cell response had occurred). The study reported that nearly half of spike-specific TCRs target unmutated variant regions. Spike regions recognized by vaccine-associated CD4 TCRs spanned the protein, led by 160-218 and 743-854.

Only in-frame clones appear in the TCRdb table, and some are missing; sequencing was by immunoSEQ multiplex PCR. The sample includes some 100,000 clones, around 84% of them seen just once. Material: peripheral blood, obtained on day 0 of AZD1222 vaccination. The receptor was isolated from an adult in good health.

CDR3 residues: CASSRTSGSSYEQYF. DNA of the CDR3: TGTGCCAGCAGCAGGACTAGCGGCAGCTCCTACGAGCAGTACTTC. The chain couples TRBV28 to TRBJ2-7; TRBD2 aligns across 10 bases. From germline, CDR1 is MDHEN and CDR2 SYDVKM. The CDR3 totals 15 residues. The trim removed 6 bases at V and 0 bases at J, leaving 5 bases unmatched.